The entry that follows covers one T cell receptor beta chain sequence. The data stem from a study of identical twins. Germline V CDR1 and CDR2: GTSNPN, SVGIG (reference sequence). V trimming: 4 bases; J trimming: 6 bases; junction bases outside the gene matches: 5. The CDR3 has 13 residues. TCRdb ran MiXCR on the 5' RACE reads and lists one entry per CDR3 protein. The sample has some 590,000 distinct CDR3 sequences, 9.5% to 10% seen once. This sample was also put to use in a study of yellow fever vaccine responses in identical twins.

The chain combines TRBV30 with TRBJ2-7; 11 bases are shared with TRBD2. The sequenced sample was PBMCs. The sequence was collected from a woman under 30 in good health. The CDR3: CAWILAGGSEQYF. As DNA, the CDR3 is TGTGCCTGGATCCTAGCGGGAGGCTCCGAGCAGTACTTC.